A single sample gave rise to the 20 T cell receptor beta chains below, sequenced in a study of T cells in Graves' hyperthyroidism and ophthalmopathy. RNA transcripts served as the template for amplifying TCR beta CDR3 regions. HTBI primers drove first-round RT-PCR of the TCR CDR3. TCRdb independently ran MiXCR on the multiplex PCR reads; one entry per CDR3 protein. The data hold roughly 800,000 distinct CDR3 sequences, with over 35% observed a single time. The sequencing sample was made of blood. The receptor set was obtained from a young man with Graves' hyperthyroidism.

This clonotype has just one count. The chain couples TRBV4-1 to TRBJ2-7; 8 bases map to TRBD2. This CDR3 spans 15 amino acids. Germline V gives CDR1 MGHRA, CDR2 YSYEKL. V shed 4 bases and J 3 bases; nucleotides not matched to a gene: 8. The DNA for the CDR3 is TGCGCCAGCAGCCTGACTAGCGTCGGGGTCTACGAGCAGTACTTC. Residues: CASSLTSVGVYEQYF.

The chain recombines TRBV5-1 with TRBJ1-5, with a weak D call TRBD1 (6 bases). The CDR3 length is 15 residues. The V end lost 4 bases, the J end lost 3 bases, and 14 bases lay between the germline ends. Germline V gene lookup returns CDR1 SGHRS and CDR2 YFSETQ. The CDR3 DNA is TGCGCCAGCAGCAGTGGACAGAGGGTCAATCAGCCCCAGCATTTT. It encodes CASSSGQRVNQPQHF. Filled out from reference TRBV5-1 and TRBJ1-5, the complete variable domain reads KAGVTQTPRYLIKTRGQQVTLSCSPISGHRSVSWYQQTPGQGLQFLFEYFSETQRNKGNFPGRFSGRQFSNSRSEMNVSTLELGDSALYLCASSSGQRVNQPQHFGDGTRLSIL.

In DNA, the CDR3 is TGTGCCAGCAGCTACGGGACAGGGCGATATGGCTACACCTTC. Protein: CASSYGTGRYGYTF. The genes are TRBV5-6 and TRBJ1-2; 9 bases fit TRBD1. J gave up 5 bases and V 3 bases, and 5 bases lay outside the gene matches. Per the germline V gene, CDR1 is SGHDT and CDR2 is YYEEEE. The CDR3 runs to 14 residues. The whole variable domain, remainder taken from reference TRBV5-6 and TRBJ1-2, is DAGVTQSPTHLIKTRGQQVTLRCSPKSGHDTVSWYQQALGQGPQFIFQYYEEEERQRGNFPDRFSGHQFPNYSSELNVNALLLGDSALYLCASSYGTGRYGYTFGSGTRLTVV.

This clonotype came up a few times. At one of its ends the junction is not consistent with the germline gene, which may arise from a read error. The chain joins TRBV7-9 to TRBJ1-6; 9 bases line up with TRBD1. The CDR3 is made up of 16 amino acids. Germline V gene sequence: CDR1 SEHNR, CDR2 FQNEAQ (reference sequence). CDR3 bases: TGCGCCAGCAGCCAAGCGACGGGACAGGGAAACTCACCCCTCCACTTT. Its translation: CASSQATGQGNSPLHF.

This clonotype was picked up many times. The V and J genes are TRBV7-2 and TRBJ2-6; a possible D gene is TRBD1 (6 bases). Germline CDR1 and CDR2: SGHTA and FQGNSA. Trimming cost V 4 bases and J 2 bases, with 15 bases left between them. There are 17 residues in the CDR3. CDR3 loop: CASSSTGLSAGANVLTF. CDR3 DNA sequence: TGTGCCAGCAGCTCCACAGGGTTGAGTGCTGGGGCCAACGTCCTGACTTTC.

In this sample, this clonotype turned up once. It may be a read error: a sequence one base away is much more abundant. The rearrangement uses TRBV19 and TRBJ1-1, with a tentative D call TRBD1 (5 bases). V shed 3 bases and J shed 7 bases, with 12 bases lying between them. This CDR3 has 13 amino acids. Germline loops: CDR1 LNHDA, CDR2 SQIVND (reference sequence). The CDR3 coding sequence is TGTGCCAGTAGTATGTCCCTGACAGTTGAAGCTTTCTTT. Translated, it gives CASSMSLTVEAFF.

This clonotype was detected once. The CDR3 sequence is CASSPDPSLETQYF. As DNA, the CDR3 is TGTGCCAGCTCACCGGACCCTTCCCTAGAGACCCAGTACTTC. This chain uses TRBV2 with TRBJ2-5; D not certain. This CDR3 is 14 amino acids long. Trimming removed 8 bases from V and 4 bases from J, with 17 bases in between. CDR1 SNHLY and CDR2 FYNNEI come from the germline V gene.

The rearrangement uses TRBV10-3 and TRBJ2-5; 10 positions agree with TRBD2. V shed 3 bases, J shed 4 bases, and the junction held 5 bases outside the gene matches. The CDR3 is 15 residues long. The germline gives CDR1 ENHRY, CDR2 SYGVKD. DNA for the CDR3: TGTGCCATCAGTGAATGGTTAGCGGGAGGAGAGACCCAGTACTTC. Translated: CAISEWLAGGETQYF.

In this sample, this clonotype turned up many times. The V and J genes are TRBV2 and TRBJ1-1; D gene unclear. V lost 7 bases to trimming and J lost 1 base, with 13 bases between them. The germline CDR1 and CDR2 sequences are SNHLY and FYNNEI. This CDR3 has 14 amino acids. The CDR3 coding sequence is TGTGCCAGCACCAGCCCCAACGCGAACACTGAAGCTTTCTTT. Protein: CASTSPNANTEAFF.

This sequence joins TRBV6-5 and TRBJ1-6; D perhaps matches TRBD1 (5 bases). CDR1 and CDR2 (germline): MNHEY, SVGAGI. Between the trimmed V and J ends, which lost 5 bases and 9 bases, there was a span of 20 bases. CDR3 length equals 16 residues. CDR3: CASSTPWAGKGSPLHF. DNA for the CDR3: TGTGCCAGCAGTACCCCGTGGGCAGGGAAGGGTTCACCCCTCCACTTT.

This sequence joins TRBV14 and TRBJ1-1; D gene ambiguous. Germline assignment: CDR1 SGHDN and CDR2 FVKESK. CDR3 size: 14 residues. Trimming stripped 1 base from V and 1 base from J, with 7 bases between. CDR3 region: CASSQAGSNTEAFF. The CDR3, as DNA: TGTGCCAGCAGCCAAGCGGGGTCGAACACTGAAGCTTTCTTT. The full variable domain, its missing parts supplied by reference TRBV14 and TRBJ1-1, is EAGVTQFPSHSVIEKGQTVTLRCDPISGHDNLYWYRRVMGKEIKFLLHFVKESKQDESGMPNNRFLAERTGGTYSTLKVQPAELEDSGVYFCASSQAGSNTEAFFGQGTRLTVV.

CDR3 loop: CASSGASGRLEQYF. The CDR3 DNA is TGTGCCAGCAGTGGGGCTAGCGGGAGGCTCGAGCAGTACTTC. The chain employs TRBV25-1 and TRBJ2-7; 11 bases map to TRBD2. The CDR3 loop spans 14 amino acids. V trimming: 4 bases; J trimming: 6 bases; junction bases outside the gene matches: 5. CDR1 is MGHDK and CDR2 is SYGVNS in the germline V gene.

This clonotype was detected a few times. This chain uses TRBV7-9 with TRBJ1-4, with TRBD1 as a possible D gene (5 bases). CDR3 length: 15 residues. Trimming pared 0 bases from V and 7 bases from J, leaving 12 bases between. Germline loops: CDR1 SEHNR, CDR2 FQNEAQ (reference sequence). The CDR3 sequence is CASSLAGEFSEKLFF. The DNA for the CDR3 is TGTGCCAGCAGCTTAGCAGGGGAGTTTTCTGAAAAACTGTTTTTT. The full variable domain, completed using reference TRBV7-9 and TRBJ1-4, is DTGVSQNPRHKITKRGQNVTFRCDPISEHNRLYWYRQTLGQGPEFLTYFQNEAQLEKSRLLSDRFSAERPKGSFSTLEIQRTEQGDSAMYLCASSLAGEFSEKLFFGSGTQLSVL.

This clonotype was recorded many times. The chain carries TRBV7-2 and TRBJ1-5; D gene unclear. This CDR3 region has 13 residues. The germline CDR1 and CDR2 sequences are SGHTA and FQGNSA. Deletions cut 5 bases from V and 9 bases from J, with 14 bases between. The CDR3, as DNA: TGTGCCAGCAGCGCCGGGTTCATCAGGCCCCAGCATTTT. Its protein is CASSAGFIRPQHF. The variable domain in full, completed from reference TRBV7-2 and TRBJ1-5, reads GAGVSQSPSNKVTEKGKDVELRCDPISGHTALYWYRQSLGQGLEFLIYFQGNSAPDKSGLPSDRFSAERTGGSVSTLTIQRTQQEDSAVYLCASSAGFIRPQHFGDGTRLSIL.

The chain employs TRBV7-2 and TRBJ2-7; a weak D match, TRBD2 (5 bases). The V end was cut by 5 bases, the J end by 1 base, with 12 bases between. Germline loops: CDR1 SGHTA, CDR2 FQGNSA. The length of the CDR3 is 14 residues. As DNA, the CDR3 is TGTGCCAGCAGCCGACATCGGGGTTCCTACGAGCAGTACTTC. It translates to CASSRHRGSYEQYF.

CDR3 sequence: CASSSTWGTGANVLTF. CDR3 nucleotide sequence: TGTGCCAGCAGCTCAACTTGGGGTACTGGGGCCAACGTCCTGACTTTC. This sequence joins TRBV11-2 and TRBJ2-6, with D hard to call. The CDR3 sequence is 16 residues long. The V end lost 4 bases, the J end lost 2 bases, and 12 bases lay between the germline ends. CDR1 and CDR2 from the germline V gene are SGHAT and FQNNGV.

The chain recombines TRBV6-5 with TRBJ2-7, with 7 bases that match TRBD2. Trimming took 0 bases from V and 3 from J; bases not matched to a gene: 8. CDR1 is MNHEY and CDR2 is SVGAGI in the germline V gene. The CDR3 runs to 16 residues. The CDR3, as DNA: TGTGCCAGCAGTTACTCGAGGGACTACGCCAACTACGAGCAGTACTTC. Amino acids: CASSYSRDYANYEQYF.

The chain joins TRBV29-1 to TRBJ1-2; D gene uncertain. Trimming shortened V by 5 bases and J by 0 bases, and 7 bases separated the two germline ends. Germline loops: CDR1 SQVTM, CDR2 ANQGSEA. This CDR3 has 12 amino acids. CDR3 DNA: TGCAGCGTTCACGGGACTAACTATGGCTACACCTTC. It yields the protein CSVHGTNYGYTF.

In regard to this clonotype: At one boundary the junction diverges from the germline segment, which might be a read error. CDR3 loop: CASSREGTTGELYF. In nucleotides, the CDR3 is TGTGCCAGCAGCCGAGAGGGAACCACCGGGGAGCTGTACTTC. The rearrangement joins TRBV7-2 to TRBJ2-7, with D possibly matching TRBD2 (5 bases). This CDR3 contains 14 residues. Germline CDR1 is SGHTA and CDR2 is FQGNSA.

This clonotype was seen a few times. The chain employs TRBV20-1 and TRBJ2-7, with D perhaps TRBD2 (6 bases). The CDR3 consists of 14 residues. Germline lookup yields CDR1 DFQATT and CDR2 SNEGSKA (reference sequence). V lost 5 bases to trimming and J lost 1 base, with 15 bases between them. CDR3: CSAQFSGRSYEQYF. CDR3 DNA sequence: TGCAGTGCTCAGTTCTCGGGGAGGTCCTACGAGCAGTACTTC.